The sequence of this T cell receptor (beta chain) was determined in a study of T cells in tuberculosis. Whole-study results and caveats: Classification accuracy was 75% to 90% (AUROC roughly 0.88) with the GMM-specific repertoire. Smaller distances to GMM-specific TCRs suggested their expansion in active tuberculosis. Samples were chosen by availability of cryopreserved specimens.

V was clipped by 5 bases and J by 0 bases, with 5 bases between them. Germline V CDR1 and CDR2: SGHNT, YENEEA. This CDR3 is built from 13 residues. About this clone: Its specificity is unknown.

Repertoires were generated with immunoSEQ multiplex PCR, while TCRdb's copy carries only in-frame clones and drops some. The sample lists fewer than 45,000 clones, about 96% occurring once. The sequenced sample was PBMCs. The source is a donor aged 10-29 years with latent tuberculosis or without tuberculosis infection. V usage is TRBV11-3 and J usage is TRBJ2-1; D gene ambiguous. The CDR3: CASSTSSYNEQFF. CDR3 DNA: TGTGCCAGCAGCACATCCTCCTACAATGAGCAGTTCTTC.